Below are 11 T cell receptor beta chains sequenced from a single sample in a study of shared clonotypes between healthy human individuals. Generated by immunoSEQ multiplex PCR, the TCRdb table keeps only in-frame clones and is missing some. This table holds a few hundred thousand clones, 65% to 80% found once. The sequencing input was PBMCs. These receptors all come from a woman in her forties in good health. Some clones in this sample may be carry-over from other donors' samples.

J is TRBJ2-1 and V is TRBV27, with 9 bases matching TRBD2. J lost 0 bases, V lost 6 bases, and 0 bases had no gene match. The germline V gene has CDR1 MNHEY and CDR2 SMNVEV (reference sequence). The CDR3 has 14 residues. The CDR3 protein is CASRGLASYNEQFF. CDR3 nucleotides: TGTGCCAGCAGGGGACTAGCCTCCTACAATGAGCAGTTCTTC.

The V call is TRBV27, the J call TRBJ2-2; D is unresolved. The ends were cut back, 4 bases at V and 3 bases at J, with 6 bases in the middle. Per germline, CDR1 MNHEY and CDR2 SMNVEV (reference sequence). The CDR3 extends over 13 amino acids. The CDR3 protein is CASSSLDTGELFF. The CDR3 region has the DNA TGTGCCAGCAGTTCCTTAGACACCGGGGAGCTGTTTTTT.

The rearrangement uses TRBV5-4 and TRBJ2-1, with TRBD2 matching 11 bases. The CDR3 totals 16 residues. V shed 4 bases and J 4 bases; nucleotides not matched to a gene: 7. The germline gives CDR1 SGHNT, CDR2 YYREEE (reference sequence). The CDR3 spells CASSLPGLAEYNEQFF. For the CDR3, the DNA is TGTGCCAGCAGCCTACCGGGACTAGCGGAATACAATGAGCAGTTCTTC.

The genes are TRBV28 and TRBJ2-3; TRBD2 agrees at 9 bases. The germline V gene has CDR1 MDHEN and CDR2 SYDVKM. There are 15 residues in the CDR3. V lost 3 bases, J lost 4 bases, and 5 bases stayed unmatched. CDR3 region: CASSFPGLAADTQYF. The CDR3 bases are TGTGCCAGCAGTTTCCCGGGACTAGCAGCAGATACGCAGTATTTT.

The rearrangement uses TRBV7-6 and TRBJ2-7, with TRBD2 identical over 12 bases. From germline, CDR1 is SGHVS and CDR2 FNYEAQ. The CDR3 loop spans 16 amino acids. After removal of 0 bases from V and 0 bases from J, the junction contained 0 bases not matched to a gene. The CDR3 bases are TGTGCCAGCAGCTTAGCGACTAGCGGGAGCTCCTACGAGCAGTACTTC. Translation gives CASSLATSGSSYEQYF.

This clone was picked up many times. The chain links TRBV9 to TRBJ2-7; 15 bases match TRBD2. CDR3 length: 18 residues. Germline V gives CDR1 SGDLS, CDR2 YYNGEE. The junction had 6 bases not matched to a gene; V was cut back by 2 bases and J by 0 bases. For the CDR3, the DNA is TGTGCCAGCAGCGTGGGACTAGCGGGAGGCCATTCCTCCTACGAGCAGTACTTC. Translated: CASSVGLAGGHSSYEQYF. Using reference TRBV9 and TRBJ2-7 for the parts outside the CDR3, the full variable domain is DSGVTQTPKHLITATGQRVTLRCSPRSGDLSVYWYQQSLDQGLQFLIQYYNGEERAKGNILERFSAQQFPDLHSELNLSSLELGDSALYFCASSVGLAGGHSSYEQYFGPGTRLTVT.

The rearrangement uses TRBV7-9 and TRBJ2-2; D not certain. CDR3 length equals 14 residues. The germline V and J ends were trimmed by 5 bases and 4 bases, with 11 bases remaining between them. Germline loops: CDR1 SEHNR, CDR2 FQNEAQ (reference sequence). This CDR3 is CASSPTRTTGELFF. The DNA of the CDR3 is TGTGCCAGCAGCCCGACAAGGACCACCGGGGAGCTGTTTTTT.

The CDR3 spells CASRAGGSNQPQHF. The CDR3 coding sequence is TGTGCCAGCAGAGCAGGGGGCTCCAATCAGCCCCAGCATTTT. The chain joins TRBV28 to TRBJ1-5; 8 bases agree with TRBD1. CDR1 and CDR2 (germline): MDHEN, SYDVKM. V lost 6 bases to trimming and J lost 3 bases; unmatched junction nucleotides: 4. This CDR3 has 14 residues.

This clone appeared once. The V and J genes are TRBV19 and TRBJ1-2; TRBD1 is a possible D gene (6 bases). From germline, CDR1 is LNHDA and CDR2 SQIVND (reference sequence). Deletions cut 3 bases from V and 1 base from J, with 15 bases between. The length of the CDR3 is 16 residues. CDR3 region: CASSIPLDRHNYGYTF. The CDR3 DNA reads as TGTGCCAGTAGTATCCCCCTGGACAGACATAACTATGGCTACACCTTC.

V usage is TRBV18 and J usage is TRBJ1-4; D uncertain. Trimming removed 2 bases at V and 0 bases at J, with 10 bases between. Per the germline V gene, CDR1 is KGHSH and CDR2 is LQKENI. The CDR3 length is 16 residues. CDR3 residues: CASSPGPWATNEKLFF. The CDR3 DNA sequence: TGTGCCAGCTCACCAGGTCCCTGGGCAACTAATGAAAAACTGTTTTTT.

The V and J genes are TRBV28 and TRBJ1-2; D remains ambiguous. Germline-derived CDR1 and CDR2 are MDHEN and SYDVKM. This CDR3 is 13 amino acids long. V was shortened by 3 bases and J by 5 bases, with 10 bases between the two germline ends. The CDR3 coding sequence is TGTGCCAGCAGTTTCCAATTATCTTATGGCTACACCTTC. Its protein is CASSFQLSYGYTF.